Listed below are T cell receptor beta chains from one sample, sequenced in a study of response to subunit inactivated influenza vaccine. In TCRdb, the RT-PCR reads were re-called with MiXCR into one record per CDR3 protein. The sample comprises 250,000 to 350,000 distinct CDR3 sequences, approximately 20% of which are singletons, and about 9.4% rests with the top ten. Specimen: PBMCs from blood, collected approximately 22 months after vaccination. The receptor source for this set is a man between 45 and 75 years old who received an inactivated influenza vaccine. CDR3s include the opening cysteine and the closing phenylalanine or tryptophan. The D gene is left open where the match is weak. Not every row has a clone size; where given, it reads once, few, many or a size class.

J gene: TRBJ1-2
V gene: TRBV24-1
D gene: NA
clone size: many
CDR3 protein: CATSDSALGIGDGYTF
CDR3 DNA: TGTGCCACCAGTGATTCAGCGCTGGGCATCGGGGATGGCTACACCTTC

J gene: TRBJ1-5
V gene: TRBV7-9
D gene: TRBD1
clone size: few
CDR3 protein: CASSGGGRQPQHF
CDR3 DNA: TGTGCCAGCAGCGGAGGGGGCCGGCAGCCCCAGCATTTT

J gene: TRBJ1-2
V gene: TRBV5-1
D gene: TRBD1
clone size: many
CDR3 protein: CASSSSSGTGSFTAYGYTF
CDR3 DNA: TGCGCCAGCAGCTCGTCATCCGGGACAGGGTCCTTTACTGCCTATGGCTACACCTTC

J gene: TRBJ1-5
V gene: TRBV5-4
D gene: NA
clone size: NA
CDR3 protein: CASSRGGANQPQHF
CDR3 DNA: TGTGCCAGCAGCCGGGGGGGAGCGAATCAGCCCCAGCATTTT

J gene: TRBJ2-7
V gene: TRBV18
D gene: TRBD2
clone size: few
CDR3 protein: CASSPTGGSYEQYF
CDR3 DNA: TGTGCCAGCTCACCAACGGGAGGATCCTACGAGCAGTACTTC

J gene: TRBJ2-3
V gene: TRBV28
D gene: TRBD1
clone size: few
CDR3 protein: CASRLNRGWGDTQYF
CDR3 DNA: TGTGCCAGCAGATTGAACAGGGGCTGGGGGGATACGCAGTATTTT

J gene: TRBJ1-1
V gene: TRBV5-6
D gene: NA
clone size: few
CDR3 protein: CASSSGYQAFF
CDR3 DNA: TGTGCCAGCAGCTCTGGGTACCAAGCTTTCTTT

J gene: TRBJ2-7
V gene: TRBV4-1
D gene: NA
clone size: few
CDR3 protein: CASSQEKGYEQYF
CDR3 DNA: TGCGCCAGCAGCCAAGAAAAGGGCTACGAGCAGTACTTC

J gene: TRBJ2-5
V gene: TRBV4-1
D gene: TRBD1
clone size: NA
CDR3 protein: CASSQLDRVQETQYF
CDR3 DNA: TGCGCCAGCAGCCAACTTGACAGGGTACAAGAGACCCAGTACTTC

J gene: TRBJ1-1
V gene: TRBV5-1
D gene: NA
clone size: many
CDR3 protein: CASSLGGRRNTEAFF
CDR3 DNA: TGCGCCAGCAGCTTGGGGGGACGGCGGAACACTGAAGCTTTCTTT

J gene: TRBJ2-5
V gene: TRBV27
D gene: NA
clone size: NA
CDR3 protein: CASSLLPGVVQETQYF
CDR3 DNA: TGTGCCAGCAGTTTATTGCCCGGAGTGGTCCAAGAGACCCAGTACTTC

J gene: TRBJ2-3
V gene: TRBV5-5
D gene: NA
clone size: NA
CDR3 protein: CASSLVGSSSADTQYF
CDR3 DNA: TGTGCCAGCAGCTTGGTCGGCAGTTCAAGCGCAGATACGCAGTATTTT

J gene: TRBJ1-6
V gene: TRBV6-1
D gene: NA
clone size: many
CDR3 protein: CASTLLPRRNSPLHF
CDR3 DNA: TGTGCCAGCACCCTTCTTCCTCGGCGGAATTCACCCCTCCACTTT

J gene: TRBJ2-1
V gene: TRBV29-1
D gene: NA
clone size: few
CDR3 protein: CSVRGSRGKDEQFF
CDR3 DNA: TGCAGCGTCCGGGGCTCCAGGGGAAAGGATGAGCAGTTCTTC

J gene: TRBJ2-1
V gene: TRBV12-3/TRBV12-4
D gene: NA
clone size: NA
CDR3 protein: CASSPPGTLTDEQFF
CDR3 DNA: TGTGCCAGCAGCCCACCGGGAACACTGACCGATGAGCAGTTCTTC

J gene: TRBJ1-2
V gene: TRBV5-5
D gene: TRBD1
clone size: NA
CDR3 protein: CASSLARDSYGYTF
CDR3 DNA: TGTGCCAGCAGCTTGGCCAGGGACAGCTATGGCTACACCTTC

J gene: TRBJ1-2
V gene: TRBV18
D gene: TRBD1
clone size: few
CDR3 protein: CASSLTGTQANYGYTF
CDR3 DNA: TGTGCCAGCTCACTGACAGGGACTCAAGCTAACTATGGCTACACCTTC

J gene: TRBJ1-6
V gene: TRBV15
D gene: NA
clone size: many
CDR3 protein: CATSRAGDVNSPLHF
CDR3 DNA: TGTGCCACCAGCAGAGCGGGCGACGTGAATTCACCCCTCCACTTT

J gene: TRBJ1-1
V gene: TRBV5-1
D gene: TRBD1
clone size: NA
CDR3 protein: CASSWTGGAAEAFF
CDR3 DNA: TGCGCCAGCAGCTGGACAGGGGGCGCGGCTGAAGCTTTCTTT

J gene: TRBJ2-5
V gene: TRBV25-1
D gene: NA
clone size: many
CDR3 protein: CASSEISSSETQYF
CDR3 DNA: TGTGCCAGCAGTGAAATCAGTAGCTCGGAGACCCAGTACTTC

J gene: TRBJ1-1
V gene: TRBV12-3/TRBV12-4
D gene: TRBD1
clone size: few
CDR3 protein: CASTGTGALNTEAFF
CDR3 DNA: TGTGCCAGCACCGGAACAGGGGCGCTGAACACTGAAGCTTTCTTT

J gene: TRBJ2-7
V gene: TRBV12-3/TRBV12-4
D gene: NA
clone size: NA
CDR3 protein: CASRPTVSYEQYF
CDR3 DNA: TGTGCCAGCAGACCGACAGTCTCCTACGAGCAGTACTTC